The 5 T cell receptor beta chains reported below all come from one sample, sequenced in a study of T cell repertoires in cytomegalovirus infection. TCRdb re-derived calls from the reads in MiXCR, one entry per CDR3 protein. There are about 240,000 distinct CDR3 sequences in the sample; approximately 7% occur only once, and more than 5.5% lies in the top ten. The sequencing input was PBMCs. These receptors were taken from a human donor in good health (CMV status not recorded). Some clones in this sample may be carry-over from other donors' samples.

This clonotype was observed at least ten times. The chain joins TRBV6-2 or TRBV6-3 to TRBJ2-1, with unresolved D. The germline V gene encodes CDR1 MNHEY and CDR2 SVGEGT. Deletions cut 2 bases from V and 5 bases from J, with 10 bases between. CDR3 length equals 14 residues. The DNA of the CDR3 is TGTGCCAGCAGTTACGCACTGCAAGACAATGAGCAGTTCTTC. Encoded protein: CASSYALQDNEQFF.

This clonotype showed up many times. The V call is TRBV4-3, the J call TRBJ2-5; D possibly corresponds to TRBD1 (6 bases). This CDR3 has 16 residues. V dropped 4 bases and J dropped 5 bases, with 20 bases sitting between them. Germline CDR1 is LGHNA and CDR2 is YSLEER. This chain's CDR3 is CASSRGTGNGKETQYF. The DNA of the CDR3 is TGCGCCAGCAGCCGTGGCACAGGGAACGGGAAGGAGACCCAGTACTTC.

This chain connects TRBV7-9 to TRBJ1-2; no clear D gene. The V gene lost 3 bases and the J gene lost 6 bases, with 8 bases spanning the gap. The germline V gene encodes CDR1 SEHNR and CDR2 FQNEAQ (reference sequence). This CDR3 is 12 amino acids long. DNA for the CDR3: TGTGCCAGCAGCTTCGGGTTGGATGGCTACACCTTC. This codes for CASSFGLDGYTF.

The chain employs TRBV29-1 and TRBJ2-7; TRBD1 might be the D (6 bases). The V end was cut by 4 bases, the J end by 2 bases, with 12 bases between. The germline V gene encodes CDR1 SQVTM and CDR2 ANQGSEA. CDR3 length equals 13 residues. CDR3 bases: TGCAGCGTTGCCGGGACATCGGCCTACGAGCAGTACTTC. Translating gives CSVAGTSAYEQYF.

This clonotype was counted at least ten times. The chain couples TRBV20-1 to TRBJ2-3, with 8 bases that match TRBD2. The CDR3 runs to 19 residues. Per the germline V gene, CDR1 is DFQATT and CDR2 is SNEGSKA (reference sequence). With 1 base clipped from V and 1 base from J, the junction kept 16 bases outside the gene matches. The CDR3, as DNA: TGCAGTGCTAGAGCCTCGGAAGCGGGGGCCCGATCCCGCACAGATACGCAGTATTTT. Translating it yields CSARASEAGARSRTDTQYF.